This T cell receptor beta chain was identified in a study of cytomegalovirus exposure and HLA in healthy donors. Background on the study: A previous analysis identified more than 100 million unique TCR beta sequences derived from 180 million or so T cells. The study, taken as a whole, reports: Many donors shared some public TCRs, even though most TCR sequences were rare. Reported results showed that the classifier diagnosed cytomegalovirus status with high specificity and sensitivity.

For this clone: Its cognate antigen is unknown.

In the PCR, 60 Vbeta and 13 Jbeta primers were used. The assay was immunoSEQ multiplex PCR, and TCRdb's table has in-frame clones only and misses some. The data contain around 250,000 clones, 81% of them singletons. Unrecorded immune exposure was likely among donors, who were nominally healthy when sampled. Germline trimming cut 3 bases from V and 1 base from J; bases unmatched to any gene: 1. This CDR3 is built from 14 residues. Germline CDR1 reads LNHNV; CDR2 reads YYDKDF (reference sequence). This sequence was found in a woman aged 55-69 years in good health and CMV-seropositive. This sequence joins TRBV15 and TRBJ1-1, with 8 bases identical to TRBD1. The sequencing input was PBMCs. The CDR3 region is CATSRGTGNTEAFF. The CDR3 DNA reads as TGTGCCACCAGCAGGGGGACAGGGAACACTGAAGCTTTCTTT.